Shown below are 5 T cell receptor beta chains from a single sample sequenced in a study of T cell responses to AZD1222 COVID-19 vaccine (dated by TCRdb to about 2021). The time point tag for this specimen amounts to: about 28 days (+/-7) after the second vaccine dose. Libraries came from the immunoSEQ multiplex PCR assay. In TCRdb, the immuneACCESS table is reduced to in-frame sequences with V and J assigned. These tables do not hold every clone; where another copy was compared, an unresolved V gene accounts for under half, and the others remain unexplained. This sample lists roughly 99,000 clones; around nine tenths were detected once. The top ten clonotypes cover roughly 6.2% of the sample. The material was peripheral blood, obtained 28 days after the second AZD1222 dose. These TCRs come from an adult who received the AZD1222 COVID-19 vaccine.

This clone was recorded a few times. V is TRBV5-1 and J is TRBJ1-5, with D perhaps matching TRBD1 (5 bases). The CDR3 sequence is 15 residues long. V was cut by 5 bases and J by 3 bases, with 15 bases left in between. Germline V gene lookup returns CDR1 SGHRS and CDR2 YFSETQ. The CDR3 sequence: CASSGLGGPNQPQHF. Written as DNA, the CDR3 is TGCGCCAGCAGTGGGCTCGGGGGACCCAATCAGCCCCAGCATTTT.

The rearrangement links TRBV21-1 to TRBJ2-1; the table assigns TRBD1, which was not confirmed against the DNA. TRBV21-1 is noted as a pseudogene. The CDR3 consists of 20 residues. CDR3 in DNA: TGTGCCAGCAGCGGCTACCGGGACAGGGGAGTGAGGGGACCTTACAATGAGCAGTTCTTC. It specifies CASSGYRDRGVRGPYNEQFF.

The chain has TRBV20-1 and TRBJ1-2; D is uncertain. Germline V lookup: CDR1 DFQATT, CDR2 SNEGSKA (reference sequence). This CDR3 has 10 residues. V lost 6 bases, J lost 7 bases, and 9 bases lay in between. CDR3 amino acids: CSASGGGYTF. The CDR3 DNA reads TGCAGTGCCTCAGGAGGTGGCTACACCTTC.

This chain uses TRBV4-3 with TRBJ2-3; 8 nucleotides agree with TRBD1. The CDR3 runs to 16 residues. Germline-derived CDR1 and CDR2 are LGHNA and YSLEER. Trimming cost V 4 bases and J 1 base; bases outside gene matches: 7. Written as DNA, the CDR3 is TGCGCCAGCAGCCTCATTACGGGACAGGGCACAGATACGCAGTATTTT. Protein sequence: CASSLITGQGTDTQYF.

This chain connects TRBV13 to TRBJ1-2, with 12 bases fitting TRBD1. V was pared by 5 bases and J by 3 bases, with 10 bases of the junction left unmatched. CDR3 size: 17 residues. Germline CDR1 and CDR2: PRHDT and FYEKMQ (reference sequence). CDR3 in amino acids: CASSLGDRGRADYGYTF. In DNA form, the CDR3 reads TGTGCCAGCAGCCTGGGGGACAGGGGGCGAGCTGACTATGGCTACACCTTC.